This T cell receptor beta chain was captured by sequencing in a study of shared clonotypes between healthy human individuals. Findings and limits, study-wide: Clonotypes not shared had lower generation probabilities than those common to all four donors.

Once extracted for a subset, genomic DNA was divided evenly among several immunoSEQ plates. A 200 ng quantity of DNA, some 30,000 T cell genomes, went into the sorted-subset replicate PCRs. Sequencing was performed with immunoSEQ multiplex PCR; in TCRdb, only in-frame clones are kept and a portion is missing. The table has under 2,000,000 clones, about 95% seen once. CD45RO-negative, CCR7-positively selected cells formed the naive CD8 fraction, excluding terminally differentiated effector memory CD45RA+ cells. The study enrolled healthy HIV-negative adults without recent acute infections or vaccinations as donors. Points on this clone: What it recognizes is unknown. This sample also contains other DNA sequences that code for the same CDR3.

The sample taken for sequencing was naive CD8+ T cells sorted from blood. The sequence was obtained from a man between 18 and 35 years old in good health.

CDR3 region: CASSLLSYEQYF. The CDR3, as DNA: TGTGCCAGCAGCTTGTTGAGCTACGAGCAGTACTTC. The V gene is TRBV5-4, the J gene TRBJ2-7, with D uncertain. Germline V gene data show CDR1 as SGHNT and CDR2 as YYREEE (reference sequence). CDR3 length: 12 amino acids. V gave up 1 base and J gave up 3 bases, with 5 bases separating them.